Included here is one TCR beta chain sequence, with context. Its antigen is currently unknown. The record originates from a study of cytomegalovirus exposure and HLA in healthy donors. Study results and caveats: Donors were assumed by presence/absence analyses to have roughly uniform sequencing depth. Across donors, most TCRs were seen rarely, yet some public ones were widespread.

V lost 0 bases and J lost 5; bases outside the gene matches: 14. The CDR3 length is 19 residues. Germline loops: CDR1 SGDLS, CDR2 YYNGEE. A multiplex PCR was run with 60 Vbeta primers and 13 Jbeta primers. As originally analysed: Around 83 million unique TCR beta chains, some 9.9 million shared, were counted in a later analysis. Sequencing was performed with immunoSEQ multiplex PCR; in TCRdb, only in-frame clones are kept and a portion is missing. Clone size and the V and J calls come from that table; the DNA yielded D and trimming. The repertoire holds under 200,000 clones, with over 65% as singletons.

The rearrangement uses TRBV9 and TRBJ2-5; TRBD2 matches 12 bases. Sequences were obtained from PBMCs. The clonotype was recovered from a woman between 35 and 50 years old in good health and CMV-seropositive. The CDR3 DNA follows: TGTGCCAGCAGCGTAGCTACGTCGACTAGCGGGAGTTTTGGGGAGACCCAGTACTTC. Translating it yields CASSVATSTSGSFGETQYF. Complete variable domain (other parts from reference TRBV9 and TRBJ2-5): DSGVTQTPKHLITATGQRVTLRCSPRSGDLSVYWYQQSLDQGLQFLIQYYNGEERAKGNILERFSAQQFPDLHSELNLSSLELGDSALYFCASSVATSTSGSFGETQYFGPGTRLLVL.